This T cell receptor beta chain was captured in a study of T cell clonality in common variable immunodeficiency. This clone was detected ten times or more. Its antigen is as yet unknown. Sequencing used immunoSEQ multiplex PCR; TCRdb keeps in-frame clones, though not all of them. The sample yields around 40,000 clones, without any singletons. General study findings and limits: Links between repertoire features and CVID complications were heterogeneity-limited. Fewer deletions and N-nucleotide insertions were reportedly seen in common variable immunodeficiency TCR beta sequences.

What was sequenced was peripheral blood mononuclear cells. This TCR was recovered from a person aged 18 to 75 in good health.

CDR3 region: CASSQGQGKAFF. The covered CDR3 bases are TGTGCCAGCAGCCAAGGACAGGGTAAA. The V and J genes are TRBV7-3 and TRBJ1-1, with 8 bases lining up with TRBD1. The CDR3 end falls 3 residues outside the read, so it is completed with the germline J gene. CDR1 is SGHTA and CDR2 is FQGTGA in the germline V gene. This CDR3 is built from 12 residues.